The entry below describes one TCR beta chain. What it recognizes is unknown. Only in-frame clones appear in the TCRdb table, and some are missing; sequencing was by immunoSEQ multiplex PCR. The data hold about 160,000 clones, with about 90% observed a single time. This sample was included in a study of cytomegalovirus exposure and HLA in healthy donors. Study information: The 100 to 150 validation repertoires and the roughly 700 first-cohort repertoires shared a platform, a later analysis reported. Findings and limits, study-wide: That first-cohort TCR clusters tended to co-occur in the approximately 110 validation repertoires was found in a later analysis. The authors enumerated 150 to 200 TCR beta chains as linked to cytomegalovirus.

From germline, CDR1 is GTSNPN and CDR2 SVGIG (reference sequence). V was pared by 4 bases and J by 2 bases, with 12 bases between. This CDR3 spans 13 amino acids. The chain uses TRBV30 and TRBJ2-7, with a tentative D call TRBD2 (5 bases). The TCR comes from a woman aged 18-30 years in good health and CMV-seropositive. Sequencing was performed on PBMCs. CDR3 DNA: TGTGCCTGGAACGGGATCCGAGCCTACGAGCAGTACTTC. Protein product: CAWNGIRAYEQYF. Full variable domain (outside the CDR3, taken from reference TRBV30 and TRBJ2-7): SQTIHQWPATLVQPVGSPLSLECTVEGTSNPNLYWYRQAAGRGLQLLFYSVGIGQISSEVPQNLSASRPQDRQFILSSKKLLLSDSGFYLCAWNGIRAYEQYFGPGTRLTVT.